This TCR beta chain originates from a study of cytomegalovirus exposure and HLA in healthy donors. Looking at the study overall: Findings of an earlier analysis included about 100 million unique TCR beta sequences from around 180 million T cells. Samples from HLA-typed donors yielded about 85 million unique TCRs in an early data release. Notes on the study in general: In a later analysis, an Asian-associated ancestry cluster reportedly showed fewer N-insertions than the roughly 700-donor mean. Exclusion applied to some V segments, including TRBV6-2 and TRBV6-3, as they were indistinguishable.

V lost 5 bases and J lost 2; bases outside the gene matches: 7. CDR1 and CDR2 (germline): SGHAT, FQNNGV. CDR3 length: 17 residues. Vbeta (60) and Jbeta (13) primers were used in the PCR. The assay was immunoSEQ multiplex PCR, and TCRdb's table has in-frame clones only and misses some. The profile shows approximately 210,000 clones, about 90% of them singletons. About this clone: Its antigen is not identified.

The J gene is TRBJ2-6, the V gene TRBV11-2, with TRBD2 matching over 9 bases. This receptor was identified in a man between 25 and 39 years old in good health and CMV-seronegative. Material: PBMCs. CDR3 residues: CASSPYLAGAGANVLTF. In DNA, the CDR3 is TGTGCCAGCAGCCCTTATTTAGCGGGAGCTGGGGCCAACGTCCTGACTTTC.